This T cell receptor (beta chain) was sequenced in a study of blood T cell repertoires in COVID-19 (dated by TCRdb to 2020 to 2021). Regarding the complete study: The collaborator samples originated in the United States, Italy and Spain and spanned the acute and convalescent phases of COVID-19. The prospective study material was composed of cDNA or gDNA derived from T cells, B-cell-depleted T cells, or PBMCs. Deeply sampled blood TCRbeta repertoires from subjects exposed to, actively infected with, or recovered from COVID-19 were included in the dataset. Where HLA class I and class II types were available, the types were taken from metadata supplied by the sample provider, not from assay-based typing. The repertoires were released in a freely available public database intended as a resource for research on the immune response to SARS-CoV-2. Samples came from the ongoing ImmuneRACE study (first 160 participants) plus 1,254 subjects from 6 global collaborators. The sample metadata nearly always contained a de-identified subject ID, COVID-19 status, age in years and sex.

Results and caveats for the whole study, not just this receptor: Clinical and demographic metadata were provided uncurated, with the amount varying by source and participant.

The CDR3 covers 15 residues, taking in both the cysteine and the phenylalanine. Only CDR3 DNA remains: 45 bases, in frame from the first base. In the germline V gene, CDR1 corresponds to MRHNA and CDR2 to SNTAGT. Cut back by 0 bases and 4 bases, the V and J ends lie 12 bases apart. TCRbeta CDR3 regions were amplified from genomic DNA by means of the immunoSEQ Assay, a bias-controlled multiplex PCR. On the authors' methods: The number of nucleated cells in each sample was estimated by amplification of reference gene primers within the assay. To quantify the absolute abundance of each unique TCRbeta CDR3 rearrangement, sequence reads were collapsed and filtered. For each sample, productive Simpson clonality was calculated as the square root of Simpson's diversity index over productive rearrangements. Here the immuneACCESS table is served through TCRdb, limited to in-frame sequences with V and J called. Missing clones are a known gap in these copies; in checked studies unresolved V genes cover under half, and the rest lacks a known reason. D and trimming come from the DNA, and the V and J calls and clone size come from that table. Recorded for this sample are approximately 250,000 clones; around 86% of them occurred a single time. Of the sample, 1.5% to 2% falls within the top ten clones.

This clone was seen once. Its antigen remains unidentified. No qualities accompany the bases; no much larger clone lies one base away. Samples from volunteer blood donors who had recovered from COVID-19 were contributed by a second Seattle source. The collaborating institutions used their own protocols to collect whole blood in K2EDTA tubes. For TCRbeta analysis, collaborator samples were shipped as frozen whole blood, as isolated PBMCs, or as DNA extracted from either sample type. Sequencing input: peripheral blood. The chain is encoded by TRBV6-4 joined to TRBJ1-2, and possibly TRBD1, on 5 matching bases. The TCR comes from a woman aged 60-75 years who had recovered from COVID-19. The CDR3 amino acid sequence is: CASSDSRGASYGYTF. The DNA sequence is TGTGCCAGCAGTGACTCTAGGGGCGCGAGCTATGGCTACACCTTC.